Sequencing of this T cell receptor beta chain was carried out in a study of blood T cell repertoires in COVID-19. Germline V gives CDR1 MDHEN, CDR2 SYDVKM. V lost 0 bases, J lost 6 bases, and 15 bases lay in between. This CDR3 contains 16 residues. Across 24 US areas, participants ranged in age from about 18 to 100 years. Clinical history reported by participants formed the basis on which cohorts were assigned. In the original analysis: For nucleated cells, counts were estimated from reference gene primer amplification. The data were produced by immunoSEQ multiplex PCR, yet TCRdb's version contains in-frame clones alone and is incomplete. For V, J and clone size, that table is used; D and trimming come from the DNA. The repertoire holds approximately 280,000 clones, with around nine tenths as singletons.

The sequence was obtained from a woman in her thirties or forties who had recovered from COVID-19. The sequencing sample was made of PBMCs or T cells enriched from blood (not recorded which). The chain is built from TRBV28 and TRBJ2-1; D is possibly TRBD1 (6 bases). This chain's CDR3 is CASSLWGPGTINEQFF. The CDR3 bases are TGTGCCAGCAGTTTATGGGGGCCCGGGACAATCAATGAGCAGTTCTTC.